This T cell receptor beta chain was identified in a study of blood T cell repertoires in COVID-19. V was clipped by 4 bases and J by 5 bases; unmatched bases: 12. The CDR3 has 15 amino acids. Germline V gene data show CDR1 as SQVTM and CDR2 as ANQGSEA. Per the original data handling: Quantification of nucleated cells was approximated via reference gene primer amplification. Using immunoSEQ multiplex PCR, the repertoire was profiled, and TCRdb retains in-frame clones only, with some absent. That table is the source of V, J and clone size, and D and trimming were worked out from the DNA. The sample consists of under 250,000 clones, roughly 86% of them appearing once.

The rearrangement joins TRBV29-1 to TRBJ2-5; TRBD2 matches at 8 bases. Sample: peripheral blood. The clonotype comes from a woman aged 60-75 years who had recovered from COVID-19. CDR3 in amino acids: CSVVLSGGGAETQYF. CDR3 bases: TGCAGCGTTGTCTTAAGCGGGGGCGGGGCCGAGACCCAGTACTTC.